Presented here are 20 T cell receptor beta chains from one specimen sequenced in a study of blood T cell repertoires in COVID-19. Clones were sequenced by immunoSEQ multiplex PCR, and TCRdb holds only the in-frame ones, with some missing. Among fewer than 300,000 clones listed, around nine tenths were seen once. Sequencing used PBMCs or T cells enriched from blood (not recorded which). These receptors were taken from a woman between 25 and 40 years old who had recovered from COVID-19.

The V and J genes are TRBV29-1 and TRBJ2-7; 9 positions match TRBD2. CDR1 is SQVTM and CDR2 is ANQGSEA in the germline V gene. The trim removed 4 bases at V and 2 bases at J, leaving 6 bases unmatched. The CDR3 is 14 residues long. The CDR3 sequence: CSVGREGRPYEQYF. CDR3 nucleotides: TGCAGCGTTGGGCGGGAGGGCCGCCCCTACGAGCAGTACTTC.

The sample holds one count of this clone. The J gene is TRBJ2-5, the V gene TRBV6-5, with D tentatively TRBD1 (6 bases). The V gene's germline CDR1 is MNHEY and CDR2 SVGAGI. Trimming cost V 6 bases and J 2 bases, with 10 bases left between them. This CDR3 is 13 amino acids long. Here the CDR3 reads CASRGTPQETQYF. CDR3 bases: TGTGCCAGCAGGGGGACACCTCAAGAGACCCAGTACTTC.

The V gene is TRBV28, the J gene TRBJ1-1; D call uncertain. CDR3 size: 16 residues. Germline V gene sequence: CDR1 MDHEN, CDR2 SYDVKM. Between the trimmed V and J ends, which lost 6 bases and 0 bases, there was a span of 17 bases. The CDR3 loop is CASSPYPTGMNTEAFF. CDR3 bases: TGTGCCAGCAGCCCATACCCCACGGGGATGAACACTGAAGCTTTCTTT.

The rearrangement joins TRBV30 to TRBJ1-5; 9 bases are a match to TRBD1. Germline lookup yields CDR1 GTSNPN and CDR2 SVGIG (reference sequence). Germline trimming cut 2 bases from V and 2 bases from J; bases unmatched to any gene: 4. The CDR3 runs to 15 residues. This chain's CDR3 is CAWSFGQGRNQPQHF. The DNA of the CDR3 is TGTGCCTGGAGTTTCGGACAGGGGCGCAATCAGCCCCAGCATTTT.

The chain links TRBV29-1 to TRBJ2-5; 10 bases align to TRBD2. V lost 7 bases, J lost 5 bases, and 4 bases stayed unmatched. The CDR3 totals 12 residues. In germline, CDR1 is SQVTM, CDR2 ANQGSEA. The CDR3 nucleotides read TGCAGCGGAGGACTAGCGGTGGAGACCCAGTACTTC. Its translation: CSGGLAVETQYF.

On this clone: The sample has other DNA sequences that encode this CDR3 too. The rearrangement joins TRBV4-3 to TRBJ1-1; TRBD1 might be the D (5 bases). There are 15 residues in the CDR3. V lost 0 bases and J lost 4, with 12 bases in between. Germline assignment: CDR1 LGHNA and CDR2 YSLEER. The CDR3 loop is CASSQDPGGSTEAFF. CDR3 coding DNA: TGCGCCAGCAGCCAAGATCCGGGGGGGAGCACTGAAGCTTTCTTT.

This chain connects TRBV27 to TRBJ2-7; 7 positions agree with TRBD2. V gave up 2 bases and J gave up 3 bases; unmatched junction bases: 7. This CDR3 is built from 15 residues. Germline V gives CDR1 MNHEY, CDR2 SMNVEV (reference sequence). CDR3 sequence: CASSLGGGPFYEQYF. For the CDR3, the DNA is TGTGCCAGCAGTTTAGGGGGAGGGCCTTTCTACGAGCAGTACTTC.

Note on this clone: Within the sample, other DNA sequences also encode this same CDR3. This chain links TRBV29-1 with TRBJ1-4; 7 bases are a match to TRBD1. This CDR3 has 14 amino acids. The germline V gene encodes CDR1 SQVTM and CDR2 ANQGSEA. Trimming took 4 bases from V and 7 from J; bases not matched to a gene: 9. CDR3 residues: CSVGDRVLGEKLFF. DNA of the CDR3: TGCAGCGTTGGAGACAGGGTTCTTGGTGAAAAACTGTTTTTT.

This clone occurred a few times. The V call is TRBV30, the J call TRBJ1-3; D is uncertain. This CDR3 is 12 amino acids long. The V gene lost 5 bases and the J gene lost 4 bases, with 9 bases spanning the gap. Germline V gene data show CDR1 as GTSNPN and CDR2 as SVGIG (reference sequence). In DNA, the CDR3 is TGTGCCTGGTCGACAAGGGGAAACACCATATATTTT. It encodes CAWSTRGNTIYF. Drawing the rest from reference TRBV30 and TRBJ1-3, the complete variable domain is SQTIHQWPATLVQPVGSPLSLECTVEGTSNPNLYWYRQAAGRGLQLLFYSVGIGQISSEVPQNLSASRPQDRQFILSSKKLLLSDSGFYLCAWSTRGNTIYFGEGSWLTVV.

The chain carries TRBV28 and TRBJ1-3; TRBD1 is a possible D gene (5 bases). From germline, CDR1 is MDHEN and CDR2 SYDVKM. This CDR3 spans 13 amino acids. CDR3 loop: CVAFSGGRNTIYF. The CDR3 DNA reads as TGTGTCGCTTTTTCGGGGGGAAGGAACACCATATATTTT.

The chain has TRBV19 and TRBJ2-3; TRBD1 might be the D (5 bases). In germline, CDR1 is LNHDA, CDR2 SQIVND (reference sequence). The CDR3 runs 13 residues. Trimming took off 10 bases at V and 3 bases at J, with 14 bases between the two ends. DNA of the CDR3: TGTGCCACCCGGACACTCGCTACAGATACGCAGTATTTT. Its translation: CATRTLATDTQYF.

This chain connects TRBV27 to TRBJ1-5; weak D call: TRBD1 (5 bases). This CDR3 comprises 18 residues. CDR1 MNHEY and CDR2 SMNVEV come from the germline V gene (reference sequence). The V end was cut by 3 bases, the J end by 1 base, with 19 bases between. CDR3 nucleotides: TGTGCCAGCAGTTTGAAGCCAGGGAGGACGACCAGCAATCAGCCCCAGCATTTT. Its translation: CASSLKPGRTTSNQPQHF.

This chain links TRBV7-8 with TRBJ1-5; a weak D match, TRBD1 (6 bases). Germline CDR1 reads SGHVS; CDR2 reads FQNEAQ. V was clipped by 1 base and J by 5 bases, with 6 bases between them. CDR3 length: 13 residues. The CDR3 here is CASSLDRDQPQHF. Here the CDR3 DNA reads TGTGCCAGCAGCTTAGACAGGGATCAGCCCCAGCATTTT.

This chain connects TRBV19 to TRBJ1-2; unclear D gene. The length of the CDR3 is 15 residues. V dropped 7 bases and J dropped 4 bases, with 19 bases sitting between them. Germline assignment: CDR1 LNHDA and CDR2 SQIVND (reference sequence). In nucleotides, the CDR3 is TGTGCCAGTAAATCTCAGAGGGCAGCCGCCTATGGCTACACCTTC. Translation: CASKSQRAAAYGYTF.

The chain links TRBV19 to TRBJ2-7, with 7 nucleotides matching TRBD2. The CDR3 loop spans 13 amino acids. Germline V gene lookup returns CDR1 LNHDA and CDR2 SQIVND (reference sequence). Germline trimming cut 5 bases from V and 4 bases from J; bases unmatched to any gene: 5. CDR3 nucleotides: TGTGCCAGTAGTCGGGCTAGCGGATACGAGCAGTACTTC. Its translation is CASSRASGYEQYF.

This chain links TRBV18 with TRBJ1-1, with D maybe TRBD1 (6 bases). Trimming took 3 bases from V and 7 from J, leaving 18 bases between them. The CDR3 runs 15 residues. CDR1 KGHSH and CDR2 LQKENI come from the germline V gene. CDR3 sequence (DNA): TGTGCCAGCTCACCCTCGGGACACGGAGAGGGTGAAGCTTTCTTT. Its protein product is CASSPSGHGEGEAFF.

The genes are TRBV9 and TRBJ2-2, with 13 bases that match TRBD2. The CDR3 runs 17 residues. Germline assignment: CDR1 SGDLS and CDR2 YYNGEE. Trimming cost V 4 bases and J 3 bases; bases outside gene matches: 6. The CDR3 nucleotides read TGTGCCAGCAGCTCCGGGACTAGCGGGACCTACACCGGGGAGCTGTTTTTT. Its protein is CASSSGTSGTYTGELFF.

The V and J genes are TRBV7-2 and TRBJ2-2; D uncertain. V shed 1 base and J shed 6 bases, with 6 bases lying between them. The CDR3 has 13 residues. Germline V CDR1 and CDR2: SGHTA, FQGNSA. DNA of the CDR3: TGTGCCAGCAGCTTAGTTGGCTCCGGGGAGCTGTTTTTT. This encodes CASSLVGSGELFF.

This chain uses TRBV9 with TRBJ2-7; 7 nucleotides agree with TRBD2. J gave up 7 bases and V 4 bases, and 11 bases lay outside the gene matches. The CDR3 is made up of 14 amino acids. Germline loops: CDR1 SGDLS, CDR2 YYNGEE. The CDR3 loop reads CASSPRGEGWEQYF. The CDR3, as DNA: TGTGCCAGCAGCCCCCGAGGGGAGGGGTGGGAGCAGTACTTC.

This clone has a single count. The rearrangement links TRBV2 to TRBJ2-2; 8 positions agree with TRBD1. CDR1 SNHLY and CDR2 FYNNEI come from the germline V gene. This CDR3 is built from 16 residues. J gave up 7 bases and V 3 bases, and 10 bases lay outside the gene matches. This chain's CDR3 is CASSDLTGELGGELFF. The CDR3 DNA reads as TGTGCCAGCAGTGACTTGACAGGGGAGCTGGGCGGGGAGCTGTTTTTT.